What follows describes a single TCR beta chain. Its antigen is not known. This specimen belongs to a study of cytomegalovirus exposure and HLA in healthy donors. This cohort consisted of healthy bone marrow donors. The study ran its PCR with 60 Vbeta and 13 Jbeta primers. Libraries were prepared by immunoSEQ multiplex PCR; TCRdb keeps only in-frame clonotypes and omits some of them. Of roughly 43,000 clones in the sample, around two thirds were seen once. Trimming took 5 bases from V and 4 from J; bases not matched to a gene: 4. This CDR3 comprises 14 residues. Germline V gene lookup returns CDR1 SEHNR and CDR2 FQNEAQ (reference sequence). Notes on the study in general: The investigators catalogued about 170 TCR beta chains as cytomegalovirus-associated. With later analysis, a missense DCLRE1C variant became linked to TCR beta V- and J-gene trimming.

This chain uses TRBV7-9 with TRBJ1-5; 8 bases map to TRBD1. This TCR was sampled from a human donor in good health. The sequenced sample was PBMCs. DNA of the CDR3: TGTGCCAGCAGCCGGGACAGGCAAAATCAGCCCCAGCATTTT. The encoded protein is CASSRDRQNQPQHF.